The 3 T cell receptor beta chains below come from one sample, sequenced in a study of blood T cell repertoires in COVID-19. TCRdb's copy holds only in-frame clones and misses some; the assay was immunoSEQ multiplex PCR. The data hold under 250,000 clones, with approximately 87% observed a single time. Sequencing was done on a sample of peripheral blood. All receptors come from a woman between 65 and 79 years old with active or convalescent COVID-19.

The chain couples TRBV3-1 (or the pseudogene TRBV3-2) to TRBJ2-4, with D hard to call. Germline lookup yields CDR1 LGHDT and CDR2 YNNKEL (reference sequence). V lost 1 base and J lost 6, with 13 bases in between. This CDR3 is built from 15 residues. CDR3 sequence: CASSQGSVSGNIQYF. Here the CDR3 DNA reads TGTGCCAGCAGCCAAGGTTCGGTTTCGGGAAACATTCAGTACTTC.

This clone was recorded a few times. This sequence joins TRBV7-3 and TRBJ1-2; D possibly corresponds to TRBD1 (6 bases). V shed 0 bases and J shed 6 bases, with 11 bases lying between them. The CDR3 extends over 14 amino acids. Germline-derived CDR1 and CDR2 are SGHTA and FQGTGA. Written as DNA, the CDR3 is TGTGCCAGCAGCTTAACCCCAGGGGTGCATGGCTACACCTTC. Residues: CASSLTPGVHGYTF.

The chain uses TRBV28 and TRBJ2-3, with TRBD1 matching 9 bases. CDR3 length: 17 residues. Germline V gives CDR1 MDHEN, CDR2 SYDVKM. V was pared by 5 bases and J by 7 bases, with 16 bases of the junction left unmatched. The CDR3 loop is CASSPGQGAGPFHTQYF. Written as DNA, the CDR3 is TGTGCCAGCAGTCCGGGACAGGGAGCGGGCCCCTTTCATACGCAGTATTTT.